This T cell receptor beta chain was found in a study of cytomegalovirus exposure and HLA in healthy donors (dated by TCRdb to 2016 to 2017). In the study overall: An earlier analysis of several hundred of the donors reported 276 Gb of sequence data and about 120 million unique TCR beta sequences obtained from around 170 million T cells. An early release covering approximately 600 HLA-typed donors comprised 250 to 350 gigabases of sequencing data and approximately 80 million unique TCR sequences. The genetic ancestry cluster associated with self-reported Caucasian donors included over 65% of the roughly 400 genotyped donors. The study aimed to test whether cataloging public T cell receptors could reveal signatures of past pathogen exposure. The T cell repertoires of 666 subjects were profiled by immunosequencing and related to cytomegalovirus serostatus. Along with the approximately 700-subject first cohort, a separate validation cohort of approximately 110 different subjects was used. The study combined high-throughput TCR immunosequencing, statistical association of individual TCRs with disease status, and machine learning to predict cytomegalovirus infection status. In a later analysis, previously published TCR beta repertoires from 670 or so donors were re-analyzed and high-resolution HLA genotyping was added so that TCR occurrence patterns could be studied. In the later analysis, no new phenotypic data were used to find candidate immune exposures; instead, reliance was placed on TCR beta sequences and their occurrence across donors. In an earlier analysis of several hundred of the donors, high-throughput TCR beta sequencing was used to judge whether each TCR beta V gene segment behaved as functional or pseudogenic. Donor age, sex, ethnicity and CMV serostatus were compiled together with the repertoire data. A later genetic analysis took genome-wide SNP genotypes for about 65% of the roughly 670 donors and used that subset as a discovery cohort. Every discovery cohort repertoire had been produced on one sequencing platform. Both class I and class II loci were covered by HLA typing, at four-digit resolution. Typing coverage varied by locus: 629-630 donors for A, B, C, DRB1 and DQB1; roughly 510 for DQA1; over 600 for DPA1; fewer than 480 for DPB1. Because of strong linkage in the cohort, a few DR-DQ haplotypes were treated as single units for association and clustering. Across about 380 genotyped donors of the cohort, an average of about 200,000 unique TCR beta nucleotide sequences per donor were sequenced, and around 20% of those sequences were non-productive. General findings and caveats noted by the study authors: At a false discovery rate of 0.05, a later analysis linked some 18,000 TCR beta sequences to specific HLA alleles. A further reported finding was that TCR beta sequences accurately predicted the HLA-A and HLA-B alleles for most subjects in the first cohort. Linkage disequilibrium might explain the correlated functional status among segregating V segments, but an unknown experimental factor could not be ruled out. In an earlier analysis of fewer than 750 of the donors, most TCR beta V segments were observed in productive rearrangements about 87% or about 30% of the time, broadly matching IMGT annotations. The study gave a list of roughly 150 TCR beta chains associated with cytomegalovirus. Fewer than 20 rarely observed V segments, including chromosome 9 orphons, were excluded from the earlier analysis of some 590 of the donors because counts were too low. In vitro tests confirmed that a few of the cytomegalovirus-associated TCR beta chains recognize cytomegalovirus antigens. Sequencing depth was assumed to be roughly uniform across donors in the presence/absence analyses, though that assumption may not hold. The classifier was reported to diagnose cytomegalovirus status with high specificity and sensitivity in both the original and validation cohorts. In a later analysis, HLA-associated TCR beta chains were found to be more clonally expanded and to have lower generation probabilities than equally common non-associated chains. The only immune exposure information available for the cohort was CMV serostatus. In a later analysis, most CMV-associated TCR beta chains were found to appear HLA-restricted, with HLA associations seemingly driven largely by CMV exposure. The authors suggested that the approach could potentially be extended to other disease states and immunological phenotypes. Compared with the approximately 670-donor mean, donors in an Asian-associated ancestry cluster had fewer N-insertions in productive TCRs, according to a later genetic analysis. In this cohort, only TCR beta chains were sequenced, and detectable features were limited by the absence of alpha or paired-chain data. A cluster of highly shared sequence variants was judged likely to represent a technical artifact of the sequencing pipeline. Several of the top co-occurrence clusters appeared to be linked to parvovirus B19, influenza, CMV and Epstein-Barr virus, according to a later analysis. When HLA alleles, especially DR and DQ, strongly co-occurred, attributing TCR associations to individual alleles was difficult. In a later analysis, the rate of TCR association differed among HLA loci, with DRB1 alleles having the most associated TCRs and HLA-C alleles having the fewest. Some IMGT-functional V segments, including TRBV6-2 and TRBV6-3, could not be told apart with the 87-base-pair reads, so those segments were excluded. HLA typing was unavailable for some donors at each locus, so association tests used only the typed subset. Most TCR sequences were observed very rarely across donors, whereas some public TCRs were present in many individuals. V-gene and J-gene trimming of TCR beta chains was associated with a missense DCLRE1C variant in a later genetic analysis, and the association was replicated in an independent cohort.

The cohort comprised some 700 healthy bone marrow donors. Cohort members were all nominally healthy when sampled, although unrecorded immune exposures were likely present. The donor was CMV seropositive and was included in the group of 290 or so seropositive cohort members. A peripheral blood sample was provided by each donor, and peripheral blood mononuclear cells were used for TCR beta sequencing. The Qiagen DNeasy Blood Extraction Kit was used to extract genomic DNA from the blood cell samples. Library preparation used the immunoSEQ multiplex PCR assay. The multiplex PCR relied on a mix of 60 forward primers for TCR Vbeta segments and 13 reverse primers for TCR Jbeta segments. A multiplex PCR assay on genomic DNA amplified the CDR3 region of rearranged TCR beta genes. Amplified TCR beta libraries were sequenced as 87-base-pair reads on the Illumina HiSeq System. On the authors' methods: A later analysis counted tens of millions of unique TCR beta chains across the roughly 700 repertoires, and roughly 9.9 million of these chains were shared by at least two donors. Raw reads were error-corrected and collapsed into unique sequences with a nearest-neighbor algorithm that merged closely related sequences to remove PCR and sequencing errors. CDR3 sequences were aligned to IMGT reference sequences to assign V, D and J gene segments. For a sequence to be retained, a match of at least six nucleotides to both a V gene segment and a J gene segment was required. Rearrangements were classified as productive when the CDR3 lacked stop codons and remained in frame with V and J, and all other rearrangements were classified as non-productive. Following IMGT convention, CDR3 was defined as the stretch from the second conserved V-encoded cysteine to the conserved J-encoded phenylalanine. Sequences without an unambiguous match to a single V gene segment were excluded from the earlier analysis of approximately 560 of the donors. In an earlier analysis of 587 of the donors, a V segment was called functional when productive rearrangements were above 56.7%, and segregating when the standard deviation between donors exceeded 5%. A statistical classification framework was built to diagnose cytomegalovirus status from the catalog of TCR beta chain sequences. V and J gene assignment, in a later analysis, came from comparing TCR nucleotide sequences with IMGT/GENE-DB human TR gene sequences. Using the TCRdist pipeline, a later analysis assigned CDR3 sequences along with most-parsimonious VDJ recombination scenarios. In a later analysis, each TCR beta chain was defined by its CDR3 amino acid sequence together with its V-gene family, and reads without a unique V-gene family were excluded. To address suspected cross-contamination and a sequencing artifact, a later analysis removed roughly 640 highly shared, low-generation-probability nucleotide sequences. In a later analysis, a clonal expansion index was calculated for each public chain from normalized within-repertoire ranks of inferred template counts. A later analysis computed generation probabilities with a VDJ recombination model fitted to out-of-frame rearrangements, and checked the results against IGoR. In a later analysis, TCR-TCR, TCR-HLA and TCR-CMV co-occurrence was scored with hypergeometric tests, and a repertoire-size bias correction was applied to TCR pairs. To estimate false discovery rates, a later analysis permuted the HLA or CMV assignments 20 times. In a later analysis, co-occurring TCRs were grouped with DBSCAN, and TCRdist sequence similarity was added when clustering was performed within HLA-allele-positive subsets. Co-occurrence clustering excluded repertoires with fewer than 30,000 or more than 120,000 public chains, plus five with anomalous nucleotide sharing. Not all clones reach the TCRdb copy of this immuneACCESS table, which keeps in-frame sequences only. Checked studies attribute under half of the gap to unresolved V genes and leave the rest unexplained. V and J calls and clone size are as listed in that table; D and trimming were resolved from the DNA. The sample records about 130,000 clones, around 70% of which are singletons. The ten largest clonotypes hold 1.6% of the sample.

As regards this clone: The specificity of this receptor is unknown. Base-call qualities are not available, and no considerably larger clone is one nucleotide away.

V is trimmed back by 1 base and J by 5 bases, and the junction contains 6 bases that no gene match accounts for. CDR1 and CDR2, looked up from the germline V gene, are KGHSH and LQKENI. The CDR3 runs 16 amino acids, cysteine and phenylalanine included. Only the CDR3 portion is preserved as DNA: 48 bases, with reading frame beginning at the first base. This TCR was sampled from a man under 40 in good health and CMV-seropositive. Recombination connected TRBV18 to TRBJ2-7, and TRBD2 aligns with 12 junction nucleotides. The sample was PBMCs. This receptor carries the CDR3 CASSPRRLAGVNEQYF. The DNA sequence follows: TGTGCCAGCTCACCACGACGACTAGCGGGAGTCAACGAGCAGTACTTC.